Sequencing of this TCR beta chain was carried out in a study of human T cells and chemical hapten exposure. The CDR3 loop spans 14 amino acids. The germline V gene encodes CDR1 DFQATT and CDR2 SNEGSKA (reference sequence). Trimming removed 6 bases from V and 7 bases from J; junction bases left unmatched: 14. TCRdb itself ran the RACE reads through MiXCR, one entry per CDR3 protein. This repertoire shows 360,000 or so distinct CDR3 sequences, about 6% found once; its top ten account for around 5.8%. Documented time point: patch test 2, 6 weeks after DPC sensitization. The treatment: therapeutic diphenylcyclopropenone sensitization with weekly scalp DPC. This clonotype was observed at least ten times.

The TCR was taken from a woman in her late teens or twenties with alopecia areata. Some clones in this sample may be carry-over from other donors' samples. This chain connects TRBV20-1 to TRBJ1-2, with TRBD1 identical over 7 bases. The source material was whole blood, sampled in connection with sensitization to the hapten diphenylcyclopropenone (DPC). CDR3 DNA: TGCAGTGCCCCAGGGGGGGCCCTGGTAGCTGGCTACACCTTC. Residues: CSAPGGALVAGYTF.